This T cell receptor (beta chain) was found in a study of T cell changes during pregnancy in multiple sclerosis (dated by TCRdb to the late 2010s). For context, the study as a whole: In women with multiple sclerosis, the researchers looked at how the T cell repertoire shifted as pregnancy progressed.

Reading the germline V gene (reference sequence) gives CDR1 GTSNPN and CDR2 SVGIG. The CDR3, cysteine through phenylalanine, is 14 amino acids long. The CDR3 DNA has 42 bases and is translated from base 1. V and J are trimmed by 8 bases and 1 base, and the gene matches miss 1 base of the junction. Of note for this clone: It has no known antigen specificity. No much larger clone exists at a distance of one base, and base qualities are not known.

Library creation used the immunoSEQ multiplex PCR assay. Imported from immuneACCESS, the table was reduced by TCRdb to in-frame sequences with V and J called. These copies leave out some clones; in studies compared against another copy, an unresolved V gene accounts for under half, and the cause of the remainder is not known. The sample includes around 67,000 clones, with roughly 90% observed a single time. Of the sample, over 7.5% is held by the ten largest clones. The chain uses TRBV30 and TRBJ2-3; TRBD2 matches 15 bases in the middle. Sequences were derived from peripheral blood, sampled after pregnancy. This sequence was found in a female donor in good health, enrolled as a control in a pregnancy study. The DNA reads TGTGCCCGGACTAGCGGGGGGGGCACAGATACGCAGTATTTT. This sequence encodes CARTSGGGTDTQYF. The variable domain in full, with residues beyond the CDR3 obtained from the reference TRBV30 and TRBJ2-3 genes, is SQTIHQWPATLVQPVGSPLSLECTVEGTSNPNLYWYRQAAGRGLQLLFYSVGIGQISSEVPQNLSASRPQDRQFILSSKKLLLSDSGFYLCARTSGGGTDTQYFGPGTRLTVL.